This T cell receptor (beta chain) was sequenced during a study of blood T cell repertoires in COVID-19. At the level of the study: Spain, Italy and the United States supplied samples that represented acute and convalescent COVID-19.

How the authors handled the data: Nucleated cell counts were estimated from reference gene primer amplification. Profiling relied on immunoSEQ multiplex PCR, and the TCRdb table lists in-frame clones only, not all of them. V and J calls plus clone size are reproduced from that table; the DNA served to infer D and trimming. This table has 300,000 to 450,000 clones, around 85% appearing once. Trimming left V 6 bases short and J 4 bases short, with 19 bases between. CDR1 is MNHEY and CDR2 is SVGAGI in the germline V gene. The CDR3 runs 15 residues. The sample consisted of peripheral blood. The V gene is TRBV6-5, the J gene TRBJ2-7, with D uncertain. This TCR was sampled from a woman in her late teens or twenties with acute or convalescent COVID-19. CDR3 sequence (DNA): TGTGCCAGCAGCAGTAGACTCCAACAAAATTACGAGCAGTACTTC. Amino acids: CASSSRLQQNYEQYF.